What follows are 28 T cell receptor beta chains derived from one specimen sequenced in a study of T cell changes during pregnancy in multiple sclerosis. TCRdb's copy holds only in-frame clones and misses some; the assay was immunoSEQ multiplex PCR. The data contain under 75,000 clones, 80% to 95% of them seen just once; the ten biggest clones take up about 0.31%. This sample comprised CD4+ T cells from peripheral blood mononuclear cells, obtained after pregnancy. The receptors stem from a female donor with multiple sclerosis, enrolled in a pregnancy study.

The V and J genes are TRBV28 and TRBJ2-1, with a weak D call TRBD2 (6 bases). The CDR3 runs 14 residues. Germline assignment: CDR1 MDHEN and CDR2 SYDVKM. The V end was cut by 8 bases, the J end by 10 bases, with 21 bases between. The CDR3 loop reads CASSLYKRLVEQFF. The CDR3 DNA sequence: TGTGCCAGCTCCTTATATAAGCGACTAGTAGAGCAGTTCTTC.

This chain links TRBV29-1 with TRBJ1-5; weak D call: TRBD1 (5 bases). Germline lookup yields CDR1 SQVTM and CDR2 ANQGSEA. The V gene lost 7 bases and the J gene lost 6 bases, with 13 bases spanning the gap. This CDR3 comprises 12 residues. CDR3 sequence reads: CSASAGGQPQHF. In nucleotides, the CDR3 is TGCAGCGCTTCTGCGGGGGGTCAGCCCCAGCATTTT. The variable domain in full, completed from reference TRBV29-1 and TRBJ1-5, reads SAVISQKPSRDICQRGTSLTIQCQVDSQVTMMFWYRQQPGQSLTLIATANQGSEATYESGFVIDKFPISRPNLTFSTLTVSNMSPEDSSIYLCSASAGGQPQHFGDGTRLSIL.

This clone was detected only a few times. The V call is TRBV5-6, the J call TRBJ2-2; tentatively, D is TRBD1 (5 bases). V lost 1 base and J 2 bases, leaving 12 bases between the germline ends. Germline V lookup: CDR1 SGHDT, CDR2 YYEEEE. The CDR3 has 16 residues. CDR3 sequence: CASSLLRQQNTGELFF. In nucleotides, the CDR3 is TGTGCCAGCAGCTTGTTGCGACAGCAAAACACCGGGGAGCTGTTTTTT.

The genes are TRBV5-6 and TRBJ1-5; D is undetermined. The V and J ends lost 0 bases and 1 base respectively, with 11 bases between them. The CDR3 is 16 amino acids. Germline lookup yields CDR1 SGHDT and CDR2 YYEEEE. The CDR3 coding sequence is TGTGCCAGCAGCTTGGGGATGGGGAGAAGCAATCAGCCCCAGCATTTT. The encoded protein is CASSLGMGRSNQPQHF.

The genes are TRBV15 and TRBJ2-1; TRBD1 might be the D (6 bases). The CDR3 spans 16 residues. V was cut by 4 bases and J by 2 bases, with 15 bases left in between. The germline V gene has CDR1 LNHNV and CDR2 YYDKDF (reference sequence). CDR3 residues: CATSINKQGPYNEQFF. CDR3 coding DNA: TGTGCCACCAGCATCAACAAACAGGGACCCTACAATGAGCAGTTCTTC.

This clone showed up just once. The V and J genes are TRBV28 and TRBJ2-1, with a possible D match to TRBD2 (6 bases). The CDR3 covers 11 residues. CDR1 and CDR2 (germline): MDHEN, SYDVKM. Trimming removed 5 bases at V and 10 bases at J, with 9 bases between. CDR3 in DNA: TGTGCCAGCAGTCAGACTAGGGAGCAGTTCTTC. Protein product: CASSQTREQFF.

This clone was counted only a few times. V and J are TRBV6-1 and TRBJ1-2; possibly TRBD1 for D (6 bases). CDR1 and CDR2 from the germline V gene are MNHNS and SASEGT. Trimming pared 8 bases from V and 14 bases from J, leaving 24 bases between. The CDR3 consists of 13 residues. The CDR3 loop is CASYTGMQRARTF. The CDR3 bases are TGTGCCAGCTATACAGGGATGCAGAGGGCTAGGACCTTC.

This chain connects TRBV5-1 to TRBJ2-1; 7 bases align to TRBD2. Germline V lookup: CDR1 SGHRS, CDR2 YFSETQ. V shed 0 bases and J 5 bases; nucleotides not matched to a gene: 17. The CDR3 covers 19 residues. The CDR3 here is CASSLARGTSGVWNNEQFF. The CDR3 region has the DNA TGCGCCAGCAGCTTGGCCCGCGGGACCAGCGGGGTCTGGAACAATGAGCAGTTCTTC. The full variable domain, in which reference TRBV5-1 and TRBJ2-1 provide the parts outside the CDR3, is KAGVTQTPRYLIKTRGQQVTLSCSPISGHRSVSWYQQTPGQGLQFLFEYFSETQRNKGNFPGRFSGRQFSNSRSEMNVSTLELGDSALYLCASSLARGTSGVWNNEQFFGPGTRLTVL.

The chain recombines TRBV29-1 with TRBJ1-2; D is possibly TRBD1 (6 bases). The CDR3 extends over 12 amino acids. In germline, CDR1 is SQVTM, CDR2 ANQGSEA. V was shortened by 7 bases and J by 1 base, with 10 bases between the two germline ends. The CDR3 here is CSARQDNYGYTF. The CDR3, as DNA: TGCAGCGCCAGACAGGATAACTATGGCTACACCTTC.

The chain employs TRBV5-4 and TRBJ2-3; TRBD2 agrees at 7 bases. Germline assignment: CDR1 SGHNT and CDR2 YYREEE (reference sequence). The trim removed 0 bases at V and 2 bases at J, leaving 9 bases unmatched. The CDR3 is 17 residues long. CDR3 sequence: CASSLAASSGLTDTQYF. CDR3 coding DNA: TGTGCCAGCAGCTTGGCCGCGTCTAGCGGTCTCACAGATACGCAGTATTTT.

This chain links TRBV5-1 with TRBJ2-5, with D tentatively TRBD1 (6 bases). Between the trimmed V and J ends, which lost 0 bases and 1 base, there was a span of 7 bases. Germline CDR1 SGHRS, CDR2 YFSETQ. This CDR3 is built from 14 residues. CDR3 coding DNA: TGCGCCAGCAGCTTGGAGGGGGTCCAAGAGACCCAGTACTTC. Protein sequence: CASSLEGVQETQYF. Variable domain in full (rest from reference TRBV5-1 and TRBJ2-5): KAGVTQTPRYLIKTRGQQVTLSCSPISGHRSVSWYQQTPGQGLQFLFEYFSETQRNKGNFPGRFSGRQFSNSRSEMNVSTLELGDSALYLCASSLEGVQETQYFGPGTRLLVL.

The rearrangement uses TRBV18 and TRBJ1-5; the D gene is possibly TRBD1 (6 bases). Germline V gives CDR1 KGHSH, CDR2 LQKENI. The V end was cut by 3 bases, the J end by 5 bases, with 14 bases between. This CDR3 contains 15 residues. Here the CDR3 reads CASSPEGGAHQPQHF. In DNA, the CDR3 is TGTGCCAGCTCACCCGAGGGGGGGGCTCATCAGCCCCAGCATTTT.

V is TRBV27 and J is TRBJ1-1, with D unclear. The germline gives CDR1 MNHEY, CDR2 SMNVEV (reference sequence). This CDR3 has 14 amino acids. Trimming removed 5 bases from V and 0 bases from J, with 10 bases in between. CDR3 sequence: CASSRTQVNTEAFF. The CDR3 DNA reads TGTGCCAGCAGTCGAACTCAGGTGAACACTGAAGCTTTCTTT.

The J gene is TRBJ1-1, the V gene TRBV28; TRBD1 matches 7 bases. The J segment lost 0 bases and the V segment lost 4 bases, leaving 8 bases of the junction unmatched. The CDR3 spans 16 residues. Germline V gene sequence: CDR1 MDHEN, CDR2 SYDVKM. CDR3 sequence: CASSSPGQALNTEAFF. The DNA of the CDR3 is TGTGCCAGCAGTTCCCCCGGACAGGCCCTGAACACTGAAGCTTTCTTT.

The chain has TRBV5-1 and TRBJ2-7; TRBD2 matches at 13 bases. The CDR3 is made up of 15 amino acids. Germline V lookup: CDR1 SGHRS, CDR2 YFSETQ. Unmatched junction bases numbered 10, after V lost 4 bases and J lost 9 bases. The CDR3 coding sequence is TGCGCCAGCAGCAGGACTAGCGGGGGACTCTGGGGGCAGTACTTC. It is translated as CASSRTSGGLWGQYF.

The chain combines TRBV4-1 with TRBJ2-3, with 10 bases that match TRBD1. The CDR3 covers 16 residues. Per the germline V gene, CDR1 is MGHRA and CDR2 is YSYEKL. V dropped 4 bases and J dropped 4; count of bases not matched to a gene: 8. Written as DNA, the CDR3 is TGCGCCAGCAGCCCGTCCGGGACAGGGGTTGCAGATACGCAGTATTTT. Translation: CASSPSGTGVADTQYF.

The chain joins TRBV4-1 to TRBJ1-2, with a possible D match to TRBD1 (5 bases). Trimming removed 3 bases from V and 7 bases from J, with 12 bases in between. CDR1 is MGHRA, CDR2 YSYEKL, per germline. This CDR3 is built from 13 residues. The DNA of the CDR3 is TGCGCCAGCAGCCAGCGACAGATGAGTGGCTACACCTTC. The encoded protein is CASSQRQMSGYTF.

This rearrangement joins TRBV6-5 to TRBJ1-6; D gene unclear. Per the germline V gene, CDR1 is MNHEY and CDR2 is SVGAGI. The CDR3 length is 13 residues. V lost 6 bases and J 11 bases, leaving 14 bases between the germline ends. CDR3 in amino acids: CASSPARGPPLHF. In DNA form, the CDR3 reads TGTGCCAGCAGCCCCGCCCGAGGGCCACCCCTCCACTTT.

The table lists this clone with a count of one. This chain uses TRBV30 with TRBJ1-3, with D perhaps matching TRBD1 (5 bases). Trimming removed 5 bases from V and 1 base from J, with 18 bases in between. Germline CDR1 and CDR2: GTSNPN and SVGIG (reference sequence). The CDR3 sequence is 16 residues long. CDR3 bases: TGTGCCTGGGGGGCTGAGCAGGGTCTATCTGGAAACACCATATATTTT. This sequence encodes CAWGAEQGLSGNTIYF.

The V gene is TRBV7-2, the J gene TRBJ2-5; a possible D gene is TRBD2 (7 bases). Germline loops: CDR1 SGHTA, CDR2 FQGNSA. CDR3 length equals 17 residues. V dropped 5 bases and J dropped 5 bases, with 24 bases sitting between them. The CDR3 DNA reads TGTGCCAGCAGCCGGTTGGGGGGGCCAACAATTCGGGAGACCCAGTACTTC. Its protein product is CASSRLGGPTIRETQYF. The variable domain in full, completed from reference TRBV7-2 and TRBJ2-5, reads GAGVSQSPSNKVTEKGKDVELRCDPISGHTALYWYRQSLGQGLEFLIYFQGNSAPDKSGLPSDRFSAERTGGSVSTLTIQRTQQEDSAVYLCASSRLGGPTIRETQYFGPGTRLLVL.

The gene calls are TRBV2 and TRBJ1-1, with 8 bases aligning to TRBD1. The CDR3 totals 17 residues. CDR1 is SNHLY and CDR2 is FYNNEI in the germline V gene. V shed 2 bases, J shed 2 bases, and the junction held 10 bases outside the gene matches. CDR3 bases: TGTGCCAGCAGTGAAATGGGGGCCGGACAGGGTAACACTGAAGCTTTCTTT. Translation: CASSEMGAGQGNTEAFF. The full variable domain, rest sourced from reference TRBV2 and TRBJ1-1, is EPEVTQTPSHQVTQMGQEVILRCVPISNHLYFYWYRQILGQKVEFLVSFYNNEISEKSEIFDDQFSVERPDGSNFTLKIRSTKLEDSAMYFCASSEMGAGQGNTEAFFGQGTRLTVV.

This chain connects TRBV9 to TRBJ2-1; D gene uncertain. The CDR3 is made up of 12 amino acids. Germline V CDR1 and CDR2: SGDLS, YYNGEE. Trimming took off 2 bases at V and 8 bases at J, with 8 bases between the two ends. The chain's CDR3 is CASSVSVHEQFF. CDR3 nucleotides: TGTGCCAGCAGCGTCAGTGTGCATGAGCAGTTCTTC.

The genes are TRBV5-1 and TRBJ2-2; a possible D gene is TRBD2 (5 bases). The CDR3 spans 17 residues. Trimming stripped 2 bases from V and 1 base from J, with 15 bases between. Germline CDR1 SGHRS, CDR2 YFSETQ. The CDR3 coding sequence is TGCGCCAGCAGCTTTTTGGCCGGGAACGGGAACACCGGGGAGCTGTTTTTT. It yields the protein CASSFLAGNGNTGELFF.

The rearrangement uses TRBV6-1 and TRBJ1-4; perhaps TRBD1 as D (6 bases). The CDR3 contains 12 residues. Trimming took 6 bases from V and 14 from J, leaving 16 bases between them. Germline loops: CDR1 MNHNS, CDR2 SASEGT. CDR3 DNA sequence: TGTGCCAGCAGAAGGACAGAGGACAGCCTGTTTTTT. Translated: CASRRTEDSLFF.

The rearrangement joins TRBV5-1 to TRBJ2-7, with 9 bases fitting TRBD1. Looked up from germline, CDR1 is SGHRS and CDR2 is YFSETQ. The CDR3 sequence is 15 residues long. The junction had 6 bases not matched to a gene; V was cut back by 1 base and J by 4 bases. The CDR3 region has the DNA TGCGCCAGCAGCTTGTACGGGACAGGGTGGTACGAGCAGTACTTC. Translated: CASSLYGTGWYEQYF.

This clone came up once. The chain joins TRBV18 to TRBJ2-5, with a possible D match to TRBD2 (6 bases). Germline V CDR1 and CDR2: KGHSH, LQKENI. This CDR3 has 16 amino acids. Trimming shortened V by 6 bases and J by 2 bases, and 19 bases separated the two germline ends. The CDR3 coding sequence is TGTGCCAGCTCTCCTAGTTGGCAACGGGGGCAAGAGACCCAGTACTTC. This codes for CASSPSWQRGQETQYF.

The CDR3 loop is CASSPPGPVYGYTF. The CDR3 bases are TGTGCCAGCTCACCACCGGGGCCGGTCTATGGCTACACCTTC. This chain connects TRBV18 to TRBJ1-2, with D possibly matching TRBD1 (5 bases). CDR3 size: 14 residues. V was clipped by 0 bases and J by 4 bases, with 9 bases between them. Germline lookup yields CDR1 KGHSH and CDR2 LQKENI.

The chain employs TRBV12-2 and TRBJ1-1; TRBD1 is taken as the D call from the table, unchecked against the DNA. TRBV12-2 is recorded as a pseudogene. The CDR3 loop spans 18 amino acids. The chain's CDR3 is CASRLEVGQGRMNTEAFF. The CDR3 DNA is TGTGCAAGTCGCTTAGAGGTGGGACAGGGGCGCATGAACACTGAAGCTTTCTTT.